The present entry profiles one T cell receptor (beta chain) with its context. This CDR3 spans 18 amino acids. The record originates from a study of control samples from healthy donors and cancer patients. Method: immunoSEQ multiplex PCR; TCRdb's copy keeps in-frame clones and lacks some. Of about 120,000 clones listed, approximately 94% are singletons. Input material: PBMCs. The receptor comes from a man aged 50-60 years with head and neck cancer. The chain recombines TRBV21-1 with TRBJ2-2; no check of the table's D call, TRBD2, against the DNA was made. TRBV21-1 is a pseudogene. Here the CDR3 reads CASSPLRTSGDPTGELFF. The CDR3 nucleotides are TGTGCCAGCAGCCCCCTTCGGACTAGCGGCGATCCAACCGGGGAGCTGTTTTTT.